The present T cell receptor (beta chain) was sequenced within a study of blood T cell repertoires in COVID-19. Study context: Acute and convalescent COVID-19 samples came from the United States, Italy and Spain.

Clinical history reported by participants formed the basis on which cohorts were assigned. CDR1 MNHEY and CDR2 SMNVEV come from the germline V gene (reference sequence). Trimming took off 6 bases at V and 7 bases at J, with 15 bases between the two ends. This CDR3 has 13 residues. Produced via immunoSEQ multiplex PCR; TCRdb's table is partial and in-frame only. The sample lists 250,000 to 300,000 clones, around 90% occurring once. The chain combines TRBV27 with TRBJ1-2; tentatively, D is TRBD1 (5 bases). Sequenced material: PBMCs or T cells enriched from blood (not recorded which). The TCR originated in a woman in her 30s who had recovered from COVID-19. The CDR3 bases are TGTGCCAGCAGCCAGGGTCTGATAGGTGGCTACACCTTC. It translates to CASSQGLIGGYTF.